This TCR beta chain was captured by sequencing in a study of PD-L1 blockade in urothelial cancer. Study summary: The patients' atezolizumab therapy, 1,200 mg intravenously every 3 weeks, started in the mid-2010s. Of prior chemotherapy regimens, patients had received between 0 and 3. Blood-derived samples held a median roughly 150,000 T cells.

Time point here: pretreatment peripheral blood. Each patient contributed between 1 and 8 total time points of blood mononuclear cells, pretreatment and during treatment. The repertoire was sequenced with immunoSEQ multiplex PCR; TCRdb's copy has only in-frame clones and lacks some. The sample comprises 35,000 to 45,000 clones, 80% to 90% of which are singletons, and approximately 6.3% rests with the top ten. The germline CDR1 and CDR2 sequences are MNHEY and SMNVEV (reference sequence). The CDR3 loop spans 12 amino acids. On this clone itself: A read error may produce the germline difference seen at one junction end.

The receptor was isolated from a man in his 60s with urothelial cancer. The genes are TRBV27 and TRBJ2-1, with 7 bases identical to TRBD2. The sequenced sample was PBMCs, obtained around atezolizumab (anti-PD-L1) treatment. Here the CDR3 reads CASRGEGGEWVF. CDR3 DNA sequence: TGTGCCAGCAGGGGGGAGGGCGGGGAGTGGGTCTTC.